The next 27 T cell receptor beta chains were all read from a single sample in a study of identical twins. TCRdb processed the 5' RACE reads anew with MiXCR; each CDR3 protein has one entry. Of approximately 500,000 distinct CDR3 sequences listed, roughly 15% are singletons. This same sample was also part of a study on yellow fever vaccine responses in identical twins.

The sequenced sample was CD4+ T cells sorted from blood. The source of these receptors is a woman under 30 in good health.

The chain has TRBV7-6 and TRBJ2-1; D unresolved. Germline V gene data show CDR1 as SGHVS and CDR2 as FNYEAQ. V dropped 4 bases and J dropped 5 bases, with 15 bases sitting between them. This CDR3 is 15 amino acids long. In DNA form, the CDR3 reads TGTGCCAGCAGCTCGGTAGCACAGTTGAACAATGAGCAGTTCTTC. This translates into CASSSVAQLNNEQFF.

The CDR3 sequence is CACTHSSGTGEKLFF. Here the CDR3 DNA reads TGTGCCTGCACCCATTCATCCGGGACGGGTGAAAAACTGTTTTTT. The chain recombines TRBV12-5 with TRBJ1-4; tentatively, D is TRBD1 (5 bases). The CDR3 is 15 residues long. Germline V gene lookup returns CDR1 LGHNT and CDR2 FRNRAP.

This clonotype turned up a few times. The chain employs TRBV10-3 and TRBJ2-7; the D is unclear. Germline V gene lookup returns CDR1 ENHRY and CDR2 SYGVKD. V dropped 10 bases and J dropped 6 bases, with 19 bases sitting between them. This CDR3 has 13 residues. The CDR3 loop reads CATTEVVKGEQYV. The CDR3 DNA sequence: TGTGCCACCACCGAGGTAGTAAAGGGCGAGCAGTACGTC.

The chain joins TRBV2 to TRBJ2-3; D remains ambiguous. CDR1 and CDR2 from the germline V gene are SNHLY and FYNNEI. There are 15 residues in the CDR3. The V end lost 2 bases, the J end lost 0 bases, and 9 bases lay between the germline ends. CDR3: CASSEQYTSTDTQYF. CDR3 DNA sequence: TGTGCCAGCAGTGAACAGTATACTAGCACAGATACGCAGTATTTT. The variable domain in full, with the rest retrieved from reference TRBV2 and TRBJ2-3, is EPEVTQTPSHQVTQMGQEVILRCVPISNHLYFYWYRQILGQKVEFLVSFYNNEISEKSEIFDDQFSVERPDGSNFTLKIRSTKLEDSAMYFCASSEQYTSTDTQYFGPGTRLTVL.

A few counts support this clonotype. The CDR3 coding sequence is TGTGCCAGCAGCTCCCGGGGGCGCGGTAATGAAAAACTGTTTTTT. Amino acids: CASSSRGRGNEKLFF. The chain recombines TRBV7-9 with TRBJ1-4, with D possibly being TRBD1 (6 bases). The CDR3 is 15 residues long. The germline CDR1 and CDR2 sequences are SEHNR and FQNEAQ (reference sequence). Trimming took off 4 bases at V and 4 bases at J, with 13 bases between the two ends.

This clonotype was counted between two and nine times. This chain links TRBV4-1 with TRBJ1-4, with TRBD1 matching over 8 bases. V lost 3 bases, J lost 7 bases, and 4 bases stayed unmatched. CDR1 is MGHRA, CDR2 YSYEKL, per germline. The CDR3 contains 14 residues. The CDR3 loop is CASSQVGQVEKLFF. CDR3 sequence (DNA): TGCGCCAGCAGCCAGGTGGGACAGGTTGAAAAACTGTTTTTT.

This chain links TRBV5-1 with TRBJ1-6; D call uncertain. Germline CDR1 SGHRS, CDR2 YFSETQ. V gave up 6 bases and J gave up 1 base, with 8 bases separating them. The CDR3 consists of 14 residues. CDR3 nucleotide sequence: TGCGCCAGCAAAGAGGGATCCTATAATTCACCCCTCCACTTT. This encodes CASKEGSYNSPLHF. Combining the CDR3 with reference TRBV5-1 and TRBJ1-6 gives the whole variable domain KAGVTQTPRYLIKTRGQQVTLSCSPISGHRSVSWYQQTPGQGLQFLFEYFSETQRNKGNFPGRFSGRQFSNSRSEMNVSTLELGDSALYLCASKEGSYNSPLHFGNGTRLTVT.

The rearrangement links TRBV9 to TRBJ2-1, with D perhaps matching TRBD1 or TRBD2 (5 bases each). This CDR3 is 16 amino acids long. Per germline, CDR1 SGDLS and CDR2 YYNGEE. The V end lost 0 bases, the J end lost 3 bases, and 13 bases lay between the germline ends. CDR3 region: CASSVAPRGDYNEQFF. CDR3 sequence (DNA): TGTGCCAGCAGCGTAGCCCCAAGGGGAGACTACAATGAGCAGTTCTTC. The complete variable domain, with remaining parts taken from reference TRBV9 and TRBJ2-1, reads DSGVTQTPKHLITATGQRVTLRCSPRSGDLSVYWYQQSLDQGLQFLIQYYNGEERAKGNILERFSAQQFPDLHSELNLSSLELGDSALYFCASSVAPRGDYNEQFFGPGTRLTVL.

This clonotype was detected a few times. The CDR3 nucleotides read TGTGCCAGCAGCCAGGGCGGGACAAAGGACCTATTAAAAGAGACCCAGTACTTC. Protein product: CASSQGGTKDLLKETQYF. The chain uses TRBV7-8 and TRBJ2-5; tentatively, D is TRBD1 or TRBD2 (6 bases each). Per the germline V gene, CDR1 is SGHVS and CDR2 is FQNEAQ. V was cut by 5 bases and J by 3 bases, with 25 bases left in between. The CDR3 totals 18 residues.

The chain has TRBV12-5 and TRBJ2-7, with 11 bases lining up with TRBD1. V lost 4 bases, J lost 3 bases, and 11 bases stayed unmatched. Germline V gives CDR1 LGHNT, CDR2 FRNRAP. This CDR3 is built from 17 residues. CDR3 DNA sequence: TGTGCTAGTGGTTCGGGACAGGGGGAGAACTTCTACTACGAGCAGTACTTC. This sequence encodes CASGSGQGENFYYEQYF. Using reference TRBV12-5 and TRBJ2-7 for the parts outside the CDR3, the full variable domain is DARVTQTPRHKVTEMGQEVTMRCQPILGHNTVFWYRQTMMQGLELLAYFRNRAPLDDSGMPKDRFSAEMPDATLATLKIQPSEPRDSAVYFCASGSGQGENFYYEQYFGPGTRLTVT.

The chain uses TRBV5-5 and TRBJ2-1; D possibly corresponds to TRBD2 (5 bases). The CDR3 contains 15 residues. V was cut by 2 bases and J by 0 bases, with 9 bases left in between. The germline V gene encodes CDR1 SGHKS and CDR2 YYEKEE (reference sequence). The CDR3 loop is CASSFGSVSYNEQFF. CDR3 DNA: TGTGCCAGCAGCTTTGGGAGCGTCTCCTACAATGAGCAGTTCTTC. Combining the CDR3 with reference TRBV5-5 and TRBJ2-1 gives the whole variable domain DAGVTQSPTHLIKTRGQQVTLRCSPISGHKSVSWYQQVLGQGPQFIFQYYEKEERGRGNFPDRFSARQFPNYSSELNVNALLLGDSALYLCASSFGSVSYNEQFFGPGTRLTVL.

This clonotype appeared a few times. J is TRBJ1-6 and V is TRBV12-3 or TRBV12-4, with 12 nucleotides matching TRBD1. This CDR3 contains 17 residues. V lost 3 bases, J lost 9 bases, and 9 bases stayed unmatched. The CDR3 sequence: CASSLGTGGRFGSPLHF. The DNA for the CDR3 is TGTGCCAGCAGTTTGGGGACAGGGGGCCGTTTCGGTTCACCCCTCCACTTT.

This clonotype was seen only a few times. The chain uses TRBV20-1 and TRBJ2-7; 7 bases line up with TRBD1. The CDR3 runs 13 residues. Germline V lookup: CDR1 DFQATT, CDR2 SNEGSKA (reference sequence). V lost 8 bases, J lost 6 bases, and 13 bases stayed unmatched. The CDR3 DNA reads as TGCAGTCCCCGATCGAGAGGGGGCTTCGAGCAGTACTTC. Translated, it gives CSPRSRGGFEQYF.

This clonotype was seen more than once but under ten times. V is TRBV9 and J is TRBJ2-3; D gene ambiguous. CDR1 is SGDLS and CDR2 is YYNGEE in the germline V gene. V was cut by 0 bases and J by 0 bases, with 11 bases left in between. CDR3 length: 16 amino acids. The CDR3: CASSVGGNPSTDTQYF. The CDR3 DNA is TGTGCCAGCAGCGTAGGTGGAAACCCTAGCACAGATACGCAGTATTTT.

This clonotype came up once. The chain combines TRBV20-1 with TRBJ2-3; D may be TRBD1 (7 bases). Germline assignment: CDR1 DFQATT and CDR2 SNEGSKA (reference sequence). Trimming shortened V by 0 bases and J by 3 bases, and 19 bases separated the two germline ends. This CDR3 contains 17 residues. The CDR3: CSARDFTYRGGTDTQYF. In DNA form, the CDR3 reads TGCAGTGCTAGAGACTTTACGTACAGGGGAGGAACAGATACGCAGTATTTT.

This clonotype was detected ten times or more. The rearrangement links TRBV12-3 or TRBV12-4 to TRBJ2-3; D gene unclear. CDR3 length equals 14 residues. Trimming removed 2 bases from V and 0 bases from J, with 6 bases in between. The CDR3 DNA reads TGTGCCAGCAGTTTATGGGGTAGCACAGATACGCAGTATTTT. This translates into CASSLWGSTDTQYF.

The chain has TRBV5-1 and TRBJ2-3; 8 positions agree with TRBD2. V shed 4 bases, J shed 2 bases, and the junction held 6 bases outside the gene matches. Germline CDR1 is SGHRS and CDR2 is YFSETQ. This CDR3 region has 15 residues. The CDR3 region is CASSPGGAHTDTQYF. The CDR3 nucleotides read TGCGCCAGCAGCCCCGGGGGGGCCCACACAGATACGCAGTATTTT.

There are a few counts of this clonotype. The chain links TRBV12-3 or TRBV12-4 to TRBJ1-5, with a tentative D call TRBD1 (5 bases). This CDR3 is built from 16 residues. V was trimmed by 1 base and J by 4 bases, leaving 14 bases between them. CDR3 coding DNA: TGTGCCAGCAGTTTAGGGGGCGGTAGACTTAATCAGCCCCAGCATTTT. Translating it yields CASSLGGGRLNQPQHF.

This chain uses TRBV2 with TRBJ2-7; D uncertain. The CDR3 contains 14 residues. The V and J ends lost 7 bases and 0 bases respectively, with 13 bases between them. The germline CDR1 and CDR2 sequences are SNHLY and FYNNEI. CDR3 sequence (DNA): TGTGCCAGCAAGATGGTTCCGAGCTCCTACGAGCAGTACGTC. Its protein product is CASKMVPSSYEQYV.

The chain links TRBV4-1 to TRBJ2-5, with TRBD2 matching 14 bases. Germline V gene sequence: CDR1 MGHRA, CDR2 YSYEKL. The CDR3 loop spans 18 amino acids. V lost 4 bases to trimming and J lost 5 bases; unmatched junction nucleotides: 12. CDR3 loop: CASSPHPGLAGAEETQYF. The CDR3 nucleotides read TGCGCCAGCAGCCCCCACCCGGGACTAGCGGGAGCTGAGGAGACCCAGTACTTC.

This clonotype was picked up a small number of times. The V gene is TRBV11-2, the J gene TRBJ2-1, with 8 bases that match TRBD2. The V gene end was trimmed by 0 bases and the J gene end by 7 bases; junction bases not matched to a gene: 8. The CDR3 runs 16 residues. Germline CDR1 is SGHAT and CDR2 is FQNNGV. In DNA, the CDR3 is TGTGCCAGCAGCTTAGATTTCCGGGGGGGCCGTAATGAGCAGTTCTTC. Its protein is CASSLDFRGGRNEQFF. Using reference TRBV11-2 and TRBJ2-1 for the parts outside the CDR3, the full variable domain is EAGVAQSPRYKIIEKRQSVAFWCNPISGHATLYWYQQILGQGPKLLIQFQNNGVVDDSQLPKDRFSAERLKGVDSTLKIQPAKLEDSAVYLCASSLDFRGGRNEQFFGPGTRLTVL.

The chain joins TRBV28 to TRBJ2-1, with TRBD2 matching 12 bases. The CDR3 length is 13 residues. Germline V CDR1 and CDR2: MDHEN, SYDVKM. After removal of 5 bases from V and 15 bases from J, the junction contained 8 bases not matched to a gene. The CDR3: CASSQTSGRYWFF. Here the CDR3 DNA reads TGTGCCAGCAGTCAGACTAGCGGGAGATATTGGTTCTTC.

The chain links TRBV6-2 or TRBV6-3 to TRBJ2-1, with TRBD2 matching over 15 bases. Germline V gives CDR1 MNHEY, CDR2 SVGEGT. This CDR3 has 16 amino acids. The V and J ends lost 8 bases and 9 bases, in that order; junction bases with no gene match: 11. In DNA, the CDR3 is TGTGCCAGCGGACCTCCGGGACTAGCGGGAGGTGGTGAGCAGTTCTTC. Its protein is CASGPPGLAGGGEQFF.

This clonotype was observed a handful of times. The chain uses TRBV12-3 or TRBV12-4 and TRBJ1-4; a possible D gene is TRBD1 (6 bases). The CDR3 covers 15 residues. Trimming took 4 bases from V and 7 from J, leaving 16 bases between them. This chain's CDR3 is CASSSSGANGEKLFF. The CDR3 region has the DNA TGTGCCAGCAGTTCCTCAGGGGCTAACGGTGAAAAACTGTTTTTT.

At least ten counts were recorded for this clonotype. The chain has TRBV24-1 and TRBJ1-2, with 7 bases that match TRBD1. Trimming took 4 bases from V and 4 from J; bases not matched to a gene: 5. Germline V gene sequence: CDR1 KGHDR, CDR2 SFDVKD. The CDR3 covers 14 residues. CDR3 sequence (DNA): TGTGCCACCAGTGACCCCAGGGGGGGCTATGGCTACACCTTC. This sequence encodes CATSDPRGGYGYTF.

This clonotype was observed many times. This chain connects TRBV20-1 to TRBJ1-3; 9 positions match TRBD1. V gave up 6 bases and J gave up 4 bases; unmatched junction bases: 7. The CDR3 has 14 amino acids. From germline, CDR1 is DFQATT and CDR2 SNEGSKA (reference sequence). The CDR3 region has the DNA TGCAGTGCGCAGACAGGGGGGCACGGAAACACCATATATTTT. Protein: CSAQTGGHGNTIYF.

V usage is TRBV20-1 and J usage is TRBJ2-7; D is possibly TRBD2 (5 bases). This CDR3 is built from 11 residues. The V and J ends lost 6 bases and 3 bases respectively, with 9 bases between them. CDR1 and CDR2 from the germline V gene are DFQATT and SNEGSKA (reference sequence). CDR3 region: CSALRDYEQYF. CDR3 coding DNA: TGCAGTGCCCTCCGGGACTACGAGCAGTACTTC.